A selection of T cell receptor beta chains follows, all from one sample in a study of cytomegalovirus exposure and HLA in healthy donors. The data were produced by immunoSEQ multiplex PCR, yet TCRdb's version contains in-frame clones alone and is incomplete. This sample has more than 80,000 clones; about 70% occur once, and the top ten carry about 2.5%. The material sequenced was PBMCs. The receptors here all came from a female donor in good health and CMV-seronegative. The CDR3 runs from the conserved cysteine through the conserved F or W. The D gene is left open where the match is weak. Clone size appears in some rows only: once, few, many, or a class for an expanded clone.

D gene: .
V gene: TRBV14
clone size: .
J gene: TRBJ1-1
CDR3 DNA: TGTGCCAGCACCCAAAGGGTGGGGGGGAACACTGAAGCTTTCTTT
CDR3 protein: CASTQRVGGNTEAFF

D gene: .
V gene: TRBV7-3
clone size: .
J gene: TRBJ2-1
CDR3 DNA: TGTGCCAGCAGCCTTCAGGACAATGAGCAGTTCTTC
CDR3 protein: CASSLQDNEQFF

D gene: .
V gene: TRBV7-9
clone size: .
J gene: TRBJ2-7
CDR3 DNA: TGTGCCAGCAGCTTTCAGGCCTACGAGCAGTACTTC
CDR3 protein: CASSFQAYEQYF

D gene: .
V gene: TRBV29-1
clone size: .
J gene: TRBJ2-2
CDR3 DNA: TGCAGCGTACACCGGGGTCGACGGGACACCGGGGAGCTGTTTTTT
CDR3 protein: CSVHRGRRDTGELFF

D gene: TRBD2
V gene: TRBV15
clone size: .
J gene: TRBJ2-5
CDR3 DNA: TGTGCCACCAGCGGCCGACTAGCCGAGGAGACCCAGTACTTC
CDR3 protein: CATSGRLAEETQYF

D gene: TRBD2
V gene: TRBV28
clone size: .
J gene: TRBJ2-3
CDR3 DNA: TGTGCCAGCAGTCCTCCGGGACTAGCGGGAGGACCTAGCACAGATACGCAGTATTTT
CDR3 protein: CASSPPGLAGGPSTDTQYF

D gene: TRBD1
V gene: TRBV4-1
clone size: .
J gene: TRBJ1-2
CDR3 DNA: TGCGCCAGCAGCCAAGTTCCGGGACAGGGAATCTATGGCTACACCTTC
CDR3 protein: CASSQVPGQGIYGYTF

D gene: .
V gene: TRBV9
clone size: .
J gene: TRBJ1-2
CDR3 DNA: TGTGCCAGCAGCGTAGAGGTCAGCCACAGCTATGGCTACACCTTC
CDR3 protein: CASSVEVSHSYGYTF

D gene: .
V gene: TRBV30
clone size: .
J gene: TRBJ2-7
CDR3 DNA: TGTGCCTTCGGGGGTTTTTCCTACGAGCAGTACTTC
CDR3 protein: CAFGGFSYEQYF

D gene: .
V gene: TRBV6-1
clone size: .
J gene: TRBJ1-4
CDR3 DNA: TGTGCCAGCAGTGAAGGAGAGGGAACTAATGAAAAACTGTTTTTT
CDR3 protein: CASSEGEGTNEKLFF

D gene: TRBD2
V gene: TRBV11-2
clone size: .
J gene: TRBJ2-3
CDR3 DNA: TGTGCCAGCAGCTTTAGCGGGAGGGCTGCAGATACGCAGTATTTT
CDR3 protein: CASSFSGRAADTQYF

D gene: TRBD1
V gene: TRBV28
clone size: .
J gene: TRBJ2-2
CDR3 DNA: TGTGCCAGCAATCCGGACAGGGAGACCGGGGAGCTGTTTTTT
CDR3 protein: CASNPDRETGELFF

D gene: .
V gene: TRBV28
clone size: once
J gene: TRBJ2-3
CDR3 DNA: TGTGCCAGCAGTTTAGGGGTGCGGAGCGGAGCCACAGATACGCAGTATTTT
CDR3 protein: CASSLGVRSGATDTQYF

D gene: .
V gene: TRBV30
clone size: .
J gene: TRBJ2-7
CDR3 DNA: TGTGCCGGGGTCGGGGGGACACCTACCTACGAGCAGTACTTC
CDR3 protein: CAGVGGTPTYEQYF

D gene: TRBD2
V gene: TRBV28
clone size: .
J gene: TRBJ2-2
CDR3 DNA: TGTGCCACCCGGGGGGAGGCCGGGGAGCTGTTTTTT
CDR3 protein: CATRGEAGELFF

D gene: TRBD1
V gene: TRBV7-9
clone size: .
J gene: TRBJ2-1
CDR3 DNA: TGTGCCAGCAGCGGAAGACAGGGGGCCCCCATTGATGAGCAGTTCTTC
CDR3 protein: CASSGRQGAPIDEQFF

D gene: TRBD2
V gene: TRBV10-3
clone size: .
J gene: TRBJ2-1
CDR3 DNA: TGTGCCATCAGTGAGTCCGGAACTAGCGGAGGGGGCAATGAGCAGTTCTTC
CDR3 protein: CAISESGTSGGGNEQFF

D gene: TRBD2
V gene: TRBV15
clone size: .
J gene: TRBJ2-7
CDR3 DNA: TGTGCCACCAGCAGAGACCCCCTGGCTAGCGGGAGTAGGAACGAGCAGTACTTC
CDR3 protein: CATSRDPLASGSRNEQYF

D gene: .
V gene: TRBV27
clone size: few
J gene: TRBJ2-7
CDR3 DNA: TGTGCCAGCAGTTTCTCCCTAAGGAGAGGACTATACGAGCAGTACTTC
CDR3 protein: CASSFSLRRGLYEQYF

D gene: .
V gene: TRBV28
clone size: .
J gene: TRBJ1-1
CDR3 DNA: TGTGCCAGCAGTTATGCCGCAGGGAAATATAGGGACACTGAAGCTTTCTTT
CDR3 protein: CASSYAAGKYRDTEAFF

D gene: TRBD2
V gene: TRBV5-4
clone size: .
J gene: TRBJ2-7
CDR3 DNA: TGTGCCAGCAGCCCGGGACTAGCGGAAACCTACGAGCAGTACTTC
CDR3 protein: CASSPGLAETYEQYF

D gene: TRBD2
V gene: TRBV11-2
clone size: .
J gene: TRBJ2-2
CDR3 DNA: TGTGCCAGCAGCCGAAATCGAATCACTAGCGGGAGGGCCTCCGGGGAGCTGTTTTTT
CDR3 protein: CASSRNRITSGRASGELFF

D gene: .
V gene: TRBV6-5
clone size: .
J gene: TRBJ1-6
CDR3 DNA: TGTGCCAGCAGGTGGCAGACCTATAATTCACCCCTCCACTTT
CDR3 protein: CASRWQTYNSPLHF

D gene: .
V gene: TRBV29-1
clone size: .
J gene: TRBJ1-2
CDR3 DNA: TGCAGCGTTGAATCCGGCTATGGCTACACCTTC
CDR3 protein: CSVESGYGYTF

D gene: .
V gene: TRBV28
clone size: .
J gene: TRBJ1-4
CDR3 DNA: TGTGCCGGGGGCGGGTACGGGGAAAAACTGTTTTTT
CDR3 protein: CAGGGYGEKLFF

D gene: TRBD2
V gene: TRBV6-5
clone size: .
J gene: TRBJ2-7
CDR3 DNA: TGTGCCAGCAGTTACGCGGGACTAGCATCCTACGAGCAGTACTTC
CDR3 protein: CASSYAGLASYEQYF

D gene: .
V gene: TRBV6-5
clone size: .
J gene: TRBJ2-1
CDR3 DNA: TGTGCCAGCAGTTACTCGCCAGGGATCTACAATGAGCAGTTCTTC
CDR3 protein: CASSYSPGIYNEQFF

D gene: .
V gene: TRBV11-3
clone size: .
J gene: TRBJ1-1
CDR3 DNA: TGTGCCAGCAGCTTTCGGACAGCCACGAACACTGAAGCTTTCTTT
CDR3 protein: CASSFRTATNTEAFF

D gene: .
V gene: TRBV2
clone size: .
J gene: TRBJ2-5
CDR3 DNA: TGTGCCAGCAGCGCCCTCGCCTGGCCACAAGAGACCCAGTACTTC
CDR3 protein: CASSALAWPQETQYF

D gene: TRBD2
V gene: TRBV7-9
clone size: many
J gene: TRBJ2-5
CDR3 DNA: TGTGCCAGCAGCGGAGGGACTAGGGAGGGGACCCAGTACTTC
CDR3 protein: CASSGGTREGTQYF

D gene: TRBD2
V gene: TRBV29-1
clone size: .
J gene: TRBJ2-1
CDR3 DNA: TGCAGCGGGACCCTAGCGGGGACCTACAATGAGCAGTTCTTC
CDR3 protein: CSGTLAGTYNEQFF